Sequencing of this T cell receptor beta chain was carried out in a study of blood T cell repertoires in COVID-19. This CDR3 region has 14 residues. Germline loops: CDR1 MDHEN, CDR2 SYDVKM. The V and J ends lost 2 bases and 5 bases respectively, with 11 bases between them. Cohort assignment relied on participant-reported clinical history. Authors' data handling: Scientists estimated how many nucleated cells there were by amplifying reference gene primers. Data came from immunoSEQ multiplex PCR; TCRdb stores just in-frame clones and leaves some out. That table gives V, J and clone size, and the DNA gave D and trimming. In the table there are hundreds of thousands of clones, roughly 80% of which are singletons.

The V and J genes are TRBV28 and TRBJ2-3; tentative D call: TRBD1 (5 bases). The clonotype was recovered from a woman aged 35 to 49 who had been exposed to COVID-19. Sequenced: PBMCs or T cells enriched from blood (not recorded which). The CDR3 bases are TGTGCCAGCAGTTTACTGCAGGGTGTAGATACGCAGTATTTT. Its protein is CASSLLQGVDTQYF.